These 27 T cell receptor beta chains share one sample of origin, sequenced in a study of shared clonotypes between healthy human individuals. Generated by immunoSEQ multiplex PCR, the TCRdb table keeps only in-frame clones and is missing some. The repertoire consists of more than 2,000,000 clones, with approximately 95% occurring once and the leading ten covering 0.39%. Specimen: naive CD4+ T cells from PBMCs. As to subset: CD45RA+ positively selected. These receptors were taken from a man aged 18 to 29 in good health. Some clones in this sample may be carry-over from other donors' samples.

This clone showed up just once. CDR3 coding DNA: TGTGCCAGCAGACTCGGGACAGACTCCTACGAGCAGTACTTC. Translation gives CASRLGTDSYEQYF. The chain combines TRBV6-1 with TRBJ2-7; 7 nucleotides agree with TRBD1. Germline CDR1 and CDR2: MNHNS and SASEGT. J was trimmed by 0 bases and V by 6 bases; bases with no gene match: 5. The CDR3 length is 14 residues.

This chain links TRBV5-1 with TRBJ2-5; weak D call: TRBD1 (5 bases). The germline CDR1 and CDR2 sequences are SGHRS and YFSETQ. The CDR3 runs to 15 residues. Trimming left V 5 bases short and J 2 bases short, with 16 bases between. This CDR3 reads CASRRLGVVQETQYF. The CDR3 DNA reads TGCGCCAGCAGACGTCTAGGGGTAGTTCAAGAGACCCAGTACTTC.

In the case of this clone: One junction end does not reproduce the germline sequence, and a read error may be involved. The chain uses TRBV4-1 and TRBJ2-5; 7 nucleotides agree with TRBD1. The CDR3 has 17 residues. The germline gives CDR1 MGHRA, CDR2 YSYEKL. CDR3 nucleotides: TGCGCCAGCAGCCAAGAAGGAAGGGGGCGGGCCCGAGAGGCCCAGTACTTC. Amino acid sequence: CASSQEGRGRAREAQYF.

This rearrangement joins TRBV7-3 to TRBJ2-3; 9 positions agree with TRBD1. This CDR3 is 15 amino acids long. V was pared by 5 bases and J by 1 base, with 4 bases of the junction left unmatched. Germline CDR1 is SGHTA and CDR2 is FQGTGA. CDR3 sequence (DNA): TGTGCCAGCAGCCTGCGGACAGGGGGCACAGATACGCAGTATTTT. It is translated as CASSLRTGGTDTQYF.

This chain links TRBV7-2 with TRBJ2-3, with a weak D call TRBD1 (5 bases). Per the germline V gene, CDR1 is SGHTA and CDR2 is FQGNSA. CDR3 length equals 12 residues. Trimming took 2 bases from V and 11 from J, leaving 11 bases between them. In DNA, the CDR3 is TGTGCCAGCAGCTTACAGGGTTTGGGGCAGTATTTT. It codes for CASSLQGLGQYF.

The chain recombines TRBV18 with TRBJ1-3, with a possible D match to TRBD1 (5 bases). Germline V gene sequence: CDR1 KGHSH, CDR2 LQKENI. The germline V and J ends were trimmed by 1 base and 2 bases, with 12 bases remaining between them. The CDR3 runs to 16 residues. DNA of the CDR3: TGTGCCAGCTCACCACTCGACAGCTTTACTGGAAACACCATATATTTT. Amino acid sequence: CASSPLDSFTGNTIYF.

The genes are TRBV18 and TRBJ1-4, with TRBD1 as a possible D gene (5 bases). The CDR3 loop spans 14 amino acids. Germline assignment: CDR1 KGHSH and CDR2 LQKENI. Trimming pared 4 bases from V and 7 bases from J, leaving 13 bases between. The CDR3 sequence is CASSLFGASEKLFF. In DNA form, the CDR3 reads TGTGCCAGCTCACTGTTCGGGGCTAGTGAAAAACTGTTTTTT.

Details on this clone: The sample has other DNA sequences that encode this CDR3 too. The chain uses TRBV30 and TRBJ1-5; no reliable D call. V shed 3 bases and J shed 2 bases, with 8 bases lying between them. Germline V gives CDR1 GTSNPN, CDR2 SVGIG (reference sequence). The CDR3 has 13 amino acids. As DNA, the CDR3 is TGTGCCTGGAGCCCTGGTGGCAATCAGCCCCAGCATTTT. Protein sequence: CAWSPGGNQPQHF.

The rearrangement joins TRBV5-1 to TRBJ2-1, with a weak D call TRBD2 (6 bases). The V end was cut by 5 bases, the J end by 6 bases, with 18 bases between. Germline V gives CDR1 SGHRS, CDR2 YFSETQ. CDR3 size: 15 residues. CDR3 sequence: CASRLGLAESNEQFF. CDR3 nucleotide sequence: TGCGCCAGCAGGCTGGGACTGGCCGAGTCCAATGAGCAGTTCTTC.

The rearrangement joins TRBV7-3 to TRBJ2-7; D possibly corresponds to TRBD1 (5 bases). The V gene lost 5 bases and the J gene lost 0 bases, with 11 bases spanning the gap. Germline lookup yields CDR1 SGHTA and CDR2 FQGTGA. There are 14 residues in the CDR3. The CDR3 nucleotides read TGTGCCAGCAGCGAGCAGGGCAGCTCCTACGAGCAGTACTTC. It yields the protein CASSEQGSSYEQYF.

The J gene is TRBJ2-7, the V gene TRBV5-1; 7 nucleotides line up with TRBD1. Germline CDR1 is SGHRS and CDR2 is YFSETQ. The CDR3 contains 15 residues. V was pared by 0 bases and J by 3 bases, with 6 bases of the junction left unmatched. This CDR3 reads CASSLVGGRIYEQYF. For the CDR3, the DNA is TGCGCCAGCAGCTTGGTAGGGGGCAGGATCTACGAGCAGTACTTC.

In nucleotides, the CDR3 is TGTGCCAGCAGCGTAAACGACAGGACCTATGGCTACACCTTC. Amino acids: CASSVNDRTYGYTF. V and J are TRBV7-6 and TRBJ1-2, with D possibly being TRBD1 (6 bases). CDR3 length: 14 residues. Germline-derived CDR1 and CDR2 are SGHVS and FNYEAQ. The ends were cut back, 5 bases at V and 4 bases at J, with 14 bases in the middle. Using reference TRBV7-6 and TRBJ1-2 for the parts outside the CDR3, the full variable domain is GAGVSQSPRYKVTKRGQDVALRCDPISGHVSLYWYRQALGQGPEFLTYFNYEAQQDKSGLPNDRFSAERPEGSISTLTIQRTEQRDSAMYRCASSVNDRTYGYTFGSGTRLTVV.

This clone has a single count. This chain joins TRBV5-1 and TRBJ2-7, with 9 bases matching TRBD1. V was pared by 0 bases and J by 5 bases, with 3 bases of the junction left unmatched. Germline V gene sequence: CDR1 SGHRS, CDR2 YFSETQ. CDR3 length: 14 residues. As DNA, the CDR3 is TGCGCCAGCAGCTTGGCTGGGGACAGGGACGAGCAGTACTTC. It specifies CASSLAGDRDEQYF.

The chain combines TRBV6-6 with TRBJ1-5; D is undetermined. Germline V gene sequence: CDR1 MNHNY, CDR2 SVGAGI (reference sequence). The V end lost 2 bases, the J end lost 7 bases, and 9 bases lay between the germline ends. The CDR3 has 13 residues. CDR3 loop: CASSYESIQPQHF. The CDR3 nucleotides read TGTGCCAGCAGTTACGAGAGTATCCAGCCCCAGCATTTT.

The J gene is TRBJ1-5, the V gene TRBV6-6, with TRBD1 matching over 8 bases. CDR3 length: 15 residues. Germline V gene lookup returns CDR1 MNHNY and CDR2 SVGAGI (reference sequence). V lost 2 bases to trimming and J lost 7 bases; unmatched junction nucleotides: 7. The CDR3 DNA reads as TGTGCCAGCAGTTACGGTTCAGGGGGCAGGCAGCCCCAGCATTTT. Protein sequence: CASSYGSGGRQPQHF.

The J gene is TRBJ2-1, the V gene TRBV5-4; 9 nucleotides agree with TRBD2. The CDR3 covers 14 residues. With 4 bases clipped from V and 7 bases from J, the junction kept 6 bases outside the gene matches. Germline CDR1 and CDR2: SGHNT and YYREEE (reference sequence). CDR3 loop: CASSISGSGNEQFF. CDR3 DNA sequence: TGTGCCAGCAGCATTAGCGGGAGTGGAAATGAGCAGTTCTTC.

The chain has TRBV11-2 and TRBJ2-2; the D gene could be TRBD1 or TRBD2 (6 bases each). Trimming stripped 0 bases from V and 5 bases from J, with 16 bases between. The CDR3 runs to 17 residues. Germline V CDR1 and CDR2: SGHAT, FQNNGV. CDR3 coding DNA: TGTGCCAGCAGCTTAGATCCAGGGGAGGCTGGGACCGGGGAGCTGTTTTTT. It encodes CASSLDPGEAGTGELFF.

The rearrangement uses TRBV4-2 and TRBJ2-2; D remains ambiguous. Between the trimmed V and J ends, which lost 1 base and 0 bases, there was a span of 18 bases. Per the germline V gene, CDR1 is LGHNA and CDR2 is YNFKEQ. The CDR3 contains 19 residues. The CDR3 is CASSQAPFNSGANTGELFF. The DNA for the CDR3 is TGTGCCAGCAGCCAAGCCCCATTCAATTCAGGAGCGAACACCGGGGAGCTGTTTTTT.

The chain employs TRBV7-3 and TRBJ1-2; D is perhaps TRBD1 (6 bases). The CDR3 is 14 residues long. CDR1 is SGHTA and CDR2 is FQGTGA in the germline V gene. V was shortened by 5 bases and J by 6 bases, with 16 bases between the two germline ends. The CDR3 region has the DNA TGTGCCAGCAGCCCGGGCGGCGGGGGCCATGGCTACACCTTC. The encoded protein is CASSPGGGGHGYTF.

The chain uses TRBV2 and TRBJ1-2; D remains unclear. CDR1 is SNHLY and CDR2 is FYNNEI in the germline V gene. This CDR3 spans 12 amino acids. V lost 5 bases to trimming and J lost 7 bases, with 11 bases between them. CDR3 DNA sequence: TGTGCCAGCAGTACGACCCTCACTGGCTACACCTTC. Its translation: CASSTTLTGYTF.

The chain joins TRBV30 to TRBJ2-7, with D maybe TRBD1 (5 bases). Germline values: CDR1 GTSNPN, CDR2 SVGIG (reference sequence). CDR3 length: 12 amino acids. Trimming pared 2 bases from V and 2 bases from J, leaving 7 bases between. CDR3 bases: TGTGCCTGGAGTTACAGGCCCTACGAGCAGTACTTC. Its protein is CAWSYRPYEQYF.

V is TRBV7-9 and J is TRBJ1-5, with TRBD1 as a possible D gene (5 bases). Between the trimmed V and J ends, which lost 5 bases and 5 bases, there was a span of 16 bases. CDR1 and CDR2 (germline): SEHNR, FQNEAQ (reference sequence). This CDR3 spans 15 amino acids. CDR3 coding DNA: TGTGCCAGCAGCCCCAATCAGGGATCCCATCAGCCCCAGCATTTT. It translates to CASSPNQGSHQPQHF.

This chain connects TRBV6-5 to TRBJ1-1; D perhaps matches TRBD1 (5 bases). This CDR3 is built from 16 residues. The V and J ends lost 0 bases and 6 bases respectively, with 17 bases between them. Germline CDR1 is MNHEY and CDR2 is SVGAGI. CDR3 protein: CASSYSDSGVSSEAFF. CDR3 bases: TGTGCCAGCAGTTACTCAGACAGTGGGGTCAGCTCTGAAGCTTTCTTT.

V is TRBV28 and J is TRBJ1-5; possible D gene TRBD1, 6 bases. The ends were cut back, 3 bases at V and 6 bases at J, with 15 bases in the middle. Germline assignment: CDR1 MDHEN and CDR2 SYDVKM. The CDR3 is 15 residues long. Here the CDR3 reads CASSFRGTDRQPQHF. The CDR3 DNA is TGTGCCAGCAGTTTCAGGGGAACGGACCGTCAGCCCCAGCATTTT.

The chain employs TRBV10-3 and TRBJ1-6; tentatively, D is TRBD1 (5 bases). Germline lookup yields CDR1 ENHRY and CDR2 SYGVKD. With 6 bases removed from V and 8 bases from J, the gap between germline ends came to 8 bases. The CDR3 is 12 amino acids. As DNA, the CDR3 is TGTGCCATCAGGTCGGGGGATTCACCCCTCCACTTT. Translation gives CAIRSGDSPLHF.

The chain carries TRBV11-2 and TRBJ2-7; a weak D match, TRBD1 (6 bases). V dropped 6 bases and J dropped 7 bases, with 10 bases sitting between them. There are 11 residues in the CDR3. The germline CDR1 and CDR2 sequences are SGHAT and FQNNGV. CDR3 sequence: CASSTQGEQYF. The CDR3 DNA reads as TGTGCCAGCAGTACTCAGGGGGAGCAGTACTTC.

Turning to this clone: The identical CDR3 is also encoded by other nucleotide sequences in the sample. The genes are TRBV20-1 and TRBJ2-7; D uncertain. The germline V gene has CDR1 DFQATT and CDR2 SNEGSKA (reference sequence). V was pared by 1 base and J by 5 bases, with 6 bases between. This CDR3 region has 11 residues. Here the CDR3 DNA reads TGCAGTGCTAGAGGGCCAAACGAGCAGTACTTC. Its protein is CSARGPNEQYF.